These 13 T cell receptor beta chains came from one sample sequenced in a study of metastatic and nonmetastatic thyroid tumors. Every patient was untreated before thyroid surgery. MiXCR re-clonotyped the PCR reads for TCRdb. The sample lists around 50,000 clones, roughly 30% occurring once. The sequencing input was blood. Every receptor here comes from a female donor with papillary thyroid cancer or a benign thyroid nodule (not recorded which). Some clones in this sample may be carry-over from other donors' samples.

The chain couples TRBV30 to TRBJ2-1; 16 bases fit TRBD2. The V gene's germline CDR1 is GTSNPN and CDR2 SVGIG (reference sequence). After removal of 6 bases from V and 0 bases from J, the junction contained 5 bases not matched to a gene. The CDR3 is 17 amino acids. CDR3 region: CACGTSGRASSYNEQFF. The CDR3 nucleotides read TGTGCCTGCGGGACTAGCGGGAGGGCCAGCTCCTACAATGAGCAGTTCTTC. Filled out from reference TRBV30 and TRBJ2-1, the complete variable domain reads SQTIHQWPATLVQPVGSPLSLECTVEGTSNPNLYWYRQAAGRGLQLLFYSVGIGQISSEVPQNLSASRPQDRQFILSSKKLLLSDSGFYLCACGTSGRASSYNEQFFGPGTRLTVL.

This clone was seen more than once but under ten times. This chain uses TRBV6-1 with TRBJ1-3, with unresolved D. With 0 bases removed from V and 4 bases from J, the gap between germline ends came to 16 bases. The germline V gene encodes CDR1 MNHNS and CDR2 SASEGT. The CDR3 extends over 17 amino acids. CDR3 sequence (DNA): TGTGCCAGCAGTGAAGCGCTCGGGCAGAGAGGGGGAAACACCATATATTTT. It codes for CASSEALGQRGGNTIYF.

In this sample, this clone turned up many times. CDR3 coding DNA: TGTGCCAGCAGTTACTCAGGTACTAACAATGAGCAGTTCTTC. Protein sequence: CASSYSGTNNEQFF. V and J are TRBV6-2 or TRBV6-3 and TRBJ2-1; D not resolved. This CDR3 is built from 14 residues. The V gene's germline CDR1 is MNHEY and CDR2 SVGEGT. The V gene lost 0 bases and the J gene lost 5 bases, with 8 bases spanning the gap.

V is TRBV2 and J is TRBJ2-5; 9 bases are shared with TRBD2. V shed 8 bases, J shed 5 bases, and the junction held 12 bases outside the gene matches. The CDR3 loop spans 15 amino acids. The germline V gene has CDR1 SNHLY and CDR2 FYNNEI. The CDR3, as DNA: TGTGCCAGCGCTACTCTTAGCGGGAGTTCCGAGACCCAGTACTTC. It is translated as CASATLSGSSETQYF.

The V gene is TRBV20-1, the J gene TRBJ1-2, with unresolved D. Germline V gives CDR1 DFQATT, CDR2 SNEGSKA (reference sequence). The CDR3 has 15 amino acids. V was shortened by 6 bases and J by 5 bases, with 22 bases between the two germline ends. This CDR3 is CSAPSEWESGYGYTF. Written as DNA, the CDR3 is TGCAGTGCCCCGAGTGAATGGGAATCAGGTTATGGCTACACCTTC.

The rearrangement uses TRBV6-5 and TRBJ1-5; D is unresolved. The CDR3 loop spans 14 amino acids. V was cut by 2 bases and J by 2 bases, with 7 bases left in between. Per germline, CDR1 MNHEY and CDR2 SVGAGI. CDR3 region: CASSYGRGNQPQHF. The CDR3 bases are TGTGCCAGCAGTTACGGCCGAGGCAATCAGCCCCAGCATTTT.

This CDR3 reads CASSFSTYREQYF. DNA of the CDR3: TGTGCCAGCAGTTTCTCGACGTATAGGGAGCAGTACTTC. The chain employs TRBV12-3 or TRBV12-4 and TRBJ2-7; no definite D call. This CDR3 region has 13 residues. Trimming took off 3 bases at V and 7 bases at J, with 13 bases between the two ends.

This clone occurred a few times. The CDR3 loop reads CASSLYRYEQFF. CDR3 nucleotides: TGTGCCAGCAGTTTATATAGGTATGAGCAGTTCTTC. The rearrangement joins TRBV28 to TRBJ2-1; D is uncertain. V lost 1 base and J 8 bases, leaving 6 bases between the germline ends. The CDR3 sequence is 12 residues long. Germline V gene data show CDR1 as MDHEN and CDR2 as SYDVKM.

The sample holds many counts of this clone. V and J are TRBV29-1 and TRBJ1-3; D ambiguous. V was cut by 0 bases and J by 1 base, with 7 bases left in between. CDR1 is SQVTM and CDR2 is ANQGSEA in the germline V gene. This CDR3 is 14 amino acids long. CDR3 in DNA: TGCAGCGTTGAAGATTACAGTTCTGGAAACACCATATATTTT. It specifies CSVEDYSSGNTIYF.

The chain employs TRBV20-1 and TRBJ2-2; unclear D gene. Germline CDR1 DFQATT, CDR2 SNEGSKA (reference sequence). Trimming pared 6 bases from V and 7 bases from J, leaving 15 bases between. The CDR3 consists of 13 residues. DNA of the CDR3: TGCAGTGCGTCCAAAACAAAGGGCGGGGAGCTGTTTTTT. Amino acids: CSASKTKGGELFF.

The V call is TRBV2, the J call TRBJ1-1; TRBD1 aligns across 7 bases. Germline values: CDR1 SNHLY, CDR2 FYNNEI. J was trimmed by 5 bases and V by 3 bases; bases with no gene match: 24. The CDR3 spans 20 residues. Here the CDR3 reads CASSDYTRGGDSIGETEAFF. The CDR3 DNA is TGTGCCAGCAGTGATTACACTCGCGGGGGGGACAGTATTGGCGAAACTGAAGCTTTCTTT.

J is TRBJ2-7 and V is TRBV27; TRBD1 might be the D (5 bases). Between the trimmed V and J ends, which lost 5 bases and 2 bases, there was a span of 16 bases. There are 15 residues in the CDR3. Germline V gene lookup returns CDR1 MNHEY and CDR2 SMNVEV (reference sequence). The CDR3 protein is CASSTQPGAPYEQYF. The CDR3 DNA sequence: TGTGCCAGCAGTACCCAGCCTGGGGCCCCCTACGAGCAGTACTTC.

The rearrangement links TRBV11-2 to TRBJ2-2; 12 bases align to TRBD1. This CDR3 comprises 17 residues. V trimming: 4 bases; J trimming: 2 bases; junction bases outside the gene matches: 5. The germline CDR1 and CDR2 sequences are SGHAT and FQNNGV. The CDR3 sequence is CASSSRDRGLNTGELFF. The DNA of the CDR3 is TGTGCCAGCAGCTCCCGGGACAGGGGGCTAAACACCGGGGAGCTGTTTTTT.